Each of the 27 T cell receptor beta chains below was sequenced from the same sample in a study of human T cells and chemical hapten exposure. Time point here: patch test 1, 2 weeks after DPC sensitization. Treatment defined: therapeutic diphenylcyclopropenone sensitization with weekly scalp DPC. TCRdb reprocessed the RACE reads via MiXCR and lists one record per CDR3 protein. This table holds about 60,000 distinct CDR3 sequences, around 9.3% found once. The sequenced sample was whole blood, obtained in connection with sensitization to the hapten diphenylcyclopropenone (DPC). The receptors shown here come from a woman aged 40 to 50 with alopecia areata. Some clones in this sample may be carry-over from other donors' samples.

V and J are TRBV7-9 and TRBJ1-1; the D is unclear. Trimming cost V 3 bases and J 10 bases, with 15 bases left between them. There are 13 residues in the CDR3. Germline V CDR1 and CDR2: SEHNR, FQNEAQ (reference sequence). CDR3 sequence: CASSFETPGRAFF. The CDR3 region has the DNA TGTGCCAGCAGCTTTGAGACCCCTGGGCGAGCTTTCTTT.

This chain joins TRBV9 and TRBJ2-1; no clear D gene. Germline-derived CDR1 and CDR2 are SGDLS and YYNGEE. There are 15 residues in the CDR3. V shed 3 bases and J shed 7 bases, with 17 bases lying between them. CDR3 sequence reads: CASSGSVGPRNEQFF. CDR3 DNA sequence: TGTGCCAGCAGCGGCAGTGTTGGGCCCCGAAATGAGCAGTTCTTC.

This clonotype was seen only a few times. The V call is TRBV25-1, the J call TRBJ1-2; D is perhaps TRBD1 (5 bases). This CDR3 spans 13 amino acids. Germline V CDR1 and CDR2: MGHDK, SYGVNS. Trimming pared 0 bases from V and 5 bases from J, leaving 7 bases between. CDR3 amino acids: CASSEYGGYGYTF. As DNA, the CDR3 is TGTGCCAGCAGTGAATATGGGGGATATGGCTACACCTTC.

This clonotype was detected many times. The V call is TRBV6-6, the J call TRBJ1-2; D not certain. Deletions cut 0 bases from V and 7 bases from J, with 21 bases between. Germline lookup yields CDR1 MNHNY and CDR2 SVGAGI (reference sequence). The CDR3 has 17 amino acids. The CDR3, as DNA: TGTGCCAGCAGTTACTCCGCCAGCGGAGGCTCCGGCGGTGGCTACACCTTC. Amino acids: CASSYSASGGSGGGYTF.

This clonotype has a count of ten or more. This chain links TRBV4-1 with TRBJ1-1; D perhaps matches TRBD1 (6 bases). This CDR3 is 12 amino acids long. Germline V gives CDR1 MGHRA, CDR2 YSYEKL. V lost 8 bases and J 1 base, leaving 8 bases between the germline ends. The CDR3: CASSQGNTEAFF. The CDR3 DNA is TGCGCCAGCTCACAGGGGAACACTGAAGCTTTCTTT.

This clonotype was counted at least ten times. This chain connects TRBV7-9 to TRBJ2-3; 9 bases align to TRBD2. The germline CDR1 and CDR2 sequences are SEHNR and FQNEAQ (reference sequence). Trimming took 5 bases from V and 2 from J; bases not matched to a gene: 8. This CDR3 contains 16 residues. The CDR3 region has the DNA TGTGCCAGCAGCCCGAGACTAGCGGCCTACACAGATACGCAGTATTTT. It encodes CASSPRLAAYTDTQYF.

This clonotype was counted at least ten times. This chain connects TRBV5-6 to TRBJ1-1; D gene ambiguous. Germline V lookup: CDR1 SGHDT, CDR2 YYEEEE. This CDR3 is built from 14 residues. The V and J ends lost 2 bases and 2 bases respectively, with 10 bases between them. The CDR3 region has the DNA TGTGCCAGCAGCTTTTCTAACCCCAACACTGAAGCTTTCTTT. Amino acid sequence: CASSFSNPNTEAFF.

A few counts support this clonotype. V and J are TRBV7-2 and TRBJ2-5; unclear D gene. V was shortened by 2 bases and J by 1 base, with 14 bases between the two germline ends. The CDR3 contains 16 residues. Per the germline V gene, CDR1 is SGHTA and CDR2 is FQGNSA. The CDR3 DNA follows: TGTGCCAGCAGCTTATCGTCCCGGCGGACCCAAGAGACCCAGTACTTC. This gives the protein CASSLSSRRTQETQYF.

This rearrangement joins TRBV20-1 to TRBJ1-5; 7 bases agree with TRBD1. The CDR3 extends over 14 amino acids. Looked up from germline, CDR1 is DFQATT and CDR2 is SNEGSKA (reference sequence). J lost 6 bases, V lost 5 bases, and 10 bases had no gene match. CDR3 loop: CSAHGTDITQPQHF. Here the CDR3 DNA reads TGCAGTGCTCACGGGACAGATATTACTCAGCCCCAGCATTTT.

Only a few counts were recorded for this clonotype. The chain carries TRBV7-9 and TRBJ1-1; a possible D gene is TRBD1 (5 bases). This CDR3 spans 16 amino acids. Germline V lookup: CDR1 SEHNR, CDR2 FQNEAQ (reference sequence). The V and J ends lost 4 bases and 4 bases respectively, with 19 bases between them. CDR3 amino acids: CASSSMGGPGGTEAFF. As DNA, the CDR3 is TGTGCCAGCAGCTCCATGGGCGGTCCGGGGGGCACTGAAGCTTTCTTT.

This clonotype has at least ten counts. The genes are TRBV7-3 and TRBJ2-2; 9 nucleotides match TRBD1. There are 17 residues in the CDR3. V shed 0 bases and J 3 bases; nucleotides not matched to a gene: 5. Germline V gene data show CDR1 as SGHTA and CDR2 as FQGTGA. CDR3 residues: CASSLTRQGVDTGELFF. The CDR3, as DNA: TGTGCCAGCAGCTTAACTAGACAGGGGGTCGACACCGGGGAGCTGTTTTTT. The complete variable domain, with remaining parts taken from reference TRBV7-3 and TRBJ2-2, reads GAGVSQTPSNKVTEKGKYVELRCDPISGHTALYWYRQSLGQGPEFLIYFQGTGAADDSGLPNDRFFAVRPEGSVSTLKIQRTERGDSAVYLCASSLTRQGVDTGELFFGEGSRLTVL.

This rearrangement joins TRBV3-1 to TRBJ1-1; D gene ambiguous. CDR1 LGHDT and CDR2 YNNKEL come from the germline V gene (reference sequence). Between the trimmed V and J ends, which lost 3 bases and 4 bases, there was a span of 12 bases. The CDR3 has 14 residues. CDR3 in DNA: TGTGCCAGCAGCCATACCGCTGGGTTCACTGAAGCTTTCTTT. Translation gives CASSHTAGFTEAFF. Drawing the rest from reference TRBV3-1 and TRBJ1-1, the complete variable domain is DTAVSQTPKYLVTQMGNDKSIKCEQNLGHDTMYWYKQDSKKFLKIMFSYNNKELIINETVPNRFSPKSPDKAHLNLHINSLELGDSAVYFCASSHTAGFTEAFFGQGTRLTVV.

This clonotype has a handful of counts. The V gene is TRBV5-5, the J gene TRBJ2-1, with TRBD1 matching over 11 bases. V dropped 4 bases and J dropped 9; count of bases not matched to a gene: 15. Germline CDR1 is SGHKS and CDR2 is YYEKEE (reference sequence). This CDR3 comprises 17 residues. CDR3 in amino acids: CASSPPGWDRGFTEQFF. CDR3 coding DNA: TGTGCCAGCAGCCCCCCCGGTTGGGACAGGGGGTTTACTGAGCAGTTCTTC.

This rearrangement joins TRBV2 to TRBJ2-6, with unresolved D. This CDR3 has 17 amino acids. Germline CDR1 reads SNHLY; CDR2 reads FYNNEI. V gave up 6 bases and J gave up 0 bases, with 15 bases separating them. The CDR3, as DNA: TGTGCCAGCAGCGATAATCTTGACTTCTCTGGGGCCAACGTCCTGACTTTC. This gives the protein CASSDNLDFSGANVLTF. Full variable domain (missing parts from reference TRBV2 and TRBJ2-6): EPEVTQTPSHQVTQMGQEVILRCVPISNHLYFYWYRQILGQKVEFLVSFYNNEISEKSEIFDDQFSVERPDGSNFTLKIRSTKLEDSAMYFCASSDNLDFSGANVLTFGAGSRLTVL.

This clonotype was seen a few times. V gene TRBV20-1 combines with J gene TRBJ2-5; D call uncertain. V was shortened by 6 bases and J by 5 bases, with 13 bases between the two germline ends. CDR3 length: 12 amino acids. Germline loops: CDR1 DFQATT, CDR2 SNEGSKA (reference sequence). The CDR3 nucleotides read TGCAGTGCCCTCCCCGCGGTGGAGACCCAGTACTTC. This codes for CSALPAVETQYF.

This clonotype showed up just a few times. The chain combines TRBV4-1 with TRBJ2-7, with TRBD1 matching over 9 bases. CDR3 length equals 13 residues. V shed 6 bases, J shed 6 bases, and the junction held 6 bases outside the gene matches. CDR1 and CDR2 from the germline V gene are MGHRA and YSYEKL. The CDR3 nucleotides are TGCGCCAGCAGACAACAGGGGGCAGGCGAGCAGTACTTC. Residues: CASRQQGAGEQYF.

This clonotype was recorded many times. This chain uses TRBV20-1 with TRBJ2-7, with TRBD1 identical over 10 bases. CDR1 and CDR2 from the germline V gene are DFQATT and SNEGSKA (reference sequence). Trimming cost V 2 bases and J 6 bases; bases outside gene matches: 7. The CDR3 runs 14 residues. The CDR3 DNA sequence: TGCAGTGCTAGATACCGGGACAGGGGCTCCGAGCAGTACTTC. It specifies CSARYRDRGSEQYF.

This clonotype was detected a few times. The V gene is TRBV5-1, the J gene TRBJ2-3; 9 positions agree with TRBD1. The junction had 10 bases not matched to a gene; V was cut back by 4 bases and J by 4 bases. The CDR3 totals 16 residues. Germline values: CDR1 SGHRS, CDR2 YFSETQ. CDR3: CASSAAPGQGPDTQYF. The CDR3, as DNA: TGCGCCAGCAGCGCGGCTCCGGGACAGGGTCCAGATACGCAGTATTTT.

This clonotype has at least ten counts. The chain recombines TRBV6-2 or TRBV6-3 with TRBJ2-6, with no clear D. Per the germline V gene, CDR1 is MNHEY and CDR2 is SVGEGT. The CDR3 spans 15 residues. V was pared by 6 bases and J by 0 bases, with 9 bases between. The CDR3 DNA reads TGTGCCAGCAGCCCTGTGGGCTCTGGGGCCAACGTCCTGACTTTC. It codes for CASSPVGSGANVLTF.

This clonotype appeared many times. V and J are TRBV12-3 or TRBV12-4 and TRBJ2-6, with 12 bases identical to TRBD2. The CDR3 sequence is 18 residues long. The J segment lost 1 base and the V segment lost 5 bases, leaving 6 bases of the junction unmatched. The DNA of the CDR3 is TGTGCCAGCAGTCCGTCTAGCGGGGGGGCTTCTGGGGCCAACGTCCTGACTTTC. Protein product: CASSPSSGGASGANVLTF.

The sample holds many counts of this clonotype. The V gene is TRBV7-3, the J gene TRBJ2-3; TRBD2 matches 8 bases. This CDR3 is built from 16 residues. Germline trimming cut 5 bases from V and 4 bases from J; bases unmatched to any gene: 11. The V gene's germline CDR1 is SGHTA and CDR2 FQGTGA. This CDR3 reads CASSKFGGGSADTQYF. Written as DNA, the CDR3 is TGTGCCAGCAGCAAATTCGGCGGGGGGTCGGCAGATACGCAGTATTTT.

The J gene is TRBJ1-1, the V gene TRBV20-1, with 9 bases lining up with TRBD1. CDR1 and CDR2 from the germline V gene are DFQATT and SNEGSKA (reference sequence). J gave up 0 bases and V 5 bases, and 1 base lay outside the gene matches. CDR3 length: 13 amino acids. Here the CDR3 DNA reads TGCAGTGCTGACAGGGGGTTGAACACTGAAGCTTTCTTT. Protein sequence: CSADRGLNTEAFF.

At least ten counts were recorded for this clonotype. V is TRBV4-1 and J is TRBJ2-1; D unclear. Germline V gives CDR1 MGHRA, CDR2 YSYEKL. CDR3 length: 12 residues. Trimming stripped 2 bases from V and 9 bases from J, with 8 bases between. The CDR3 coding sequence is TGCGCCAGCAGCCAAAGCCCGAGTGAGCAGTTCTTC. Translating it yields CASSQSPSEQFF.

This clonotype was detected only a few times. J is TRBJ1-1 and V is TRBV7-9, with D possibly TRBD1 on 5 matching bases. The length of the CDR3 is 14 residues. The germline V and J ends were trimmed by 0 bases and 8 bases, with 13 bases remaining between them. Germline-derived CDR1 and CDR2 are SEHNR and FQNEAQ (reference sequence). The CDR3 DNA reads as TGTGCCAGCAGCTTAGCATTAGGGGAGAGGGAAGCTTTCTTT. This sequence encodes CASSLALGEREAFF.

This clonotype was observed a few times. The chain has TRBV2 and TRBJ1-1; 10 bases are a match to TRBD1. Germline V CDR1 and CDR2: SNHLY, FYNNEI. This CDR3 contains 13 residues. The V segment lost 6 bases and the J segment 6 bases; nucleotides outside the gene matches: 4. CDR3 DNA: TGTGCCAGCAGGGGACAGGGGACCTCTGAAGCTTTCTTT. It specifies CASRGQGTSEAFF.

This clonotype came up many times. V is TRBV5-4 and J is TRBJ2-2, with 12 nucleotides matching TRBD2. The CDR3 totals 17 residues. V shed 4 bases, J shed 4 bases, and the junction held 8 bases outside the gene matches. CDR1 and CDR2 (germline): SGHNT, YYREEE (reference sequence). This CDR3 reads CASSRPLTSGGTGELFF. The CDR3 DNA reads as TGTGCCAGCAGCCGACCGTTGACTAGCGGGGGCACCGGGGAGCTGTTTTTT. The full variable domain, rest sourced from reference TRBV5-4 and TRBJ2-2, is ETGVTQSPTHLIKTRGQQVTLRCSSQSGHNTVSWYQQALGQGPQFIFQYYREEENGRGNFPPRFSGLQFPNYSSELNVNALELDDSALYLCASSRPLTSGGTGELFFGEGSRLTVL.

CDR3 sequence: CASSPLGTNEQYF. The CDR3 DNA follows: TGTGCCAGCAGTCCCCTGGGGACTAACGAGCAGTACTTC. The chain couples TRBV2 to TRBJ2-7, with 7 bases matching TRBD2. Germline CDR1 and CDR2: SNHLY and FYNNEI. Trimming at V came to 5 bases and at J to 5 bases, leaving 6 bases not matched to a gene. CDR3 size: 13 residues.